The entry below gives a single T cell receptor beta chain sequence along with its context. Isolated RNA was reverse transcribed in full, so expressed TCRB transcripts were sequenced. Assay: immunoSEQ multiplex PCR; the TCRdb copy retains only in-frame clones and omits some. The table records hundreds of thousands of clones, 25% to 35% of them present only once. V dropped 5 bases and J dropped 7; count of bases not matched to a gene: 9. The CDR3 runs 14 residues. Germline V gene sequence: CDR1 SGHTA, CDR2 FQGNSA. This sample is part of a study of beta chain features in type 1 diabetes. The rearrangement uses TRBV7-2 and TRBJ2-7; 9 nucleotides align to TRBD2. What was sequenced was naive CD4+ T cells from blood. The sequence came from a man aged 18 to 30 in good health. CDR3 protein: CASSIVAGVGEQYF. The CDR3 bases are TGTGCCAGCAGCATAGTAGCGGGAGTGGGAGAGCAGTACTTC.